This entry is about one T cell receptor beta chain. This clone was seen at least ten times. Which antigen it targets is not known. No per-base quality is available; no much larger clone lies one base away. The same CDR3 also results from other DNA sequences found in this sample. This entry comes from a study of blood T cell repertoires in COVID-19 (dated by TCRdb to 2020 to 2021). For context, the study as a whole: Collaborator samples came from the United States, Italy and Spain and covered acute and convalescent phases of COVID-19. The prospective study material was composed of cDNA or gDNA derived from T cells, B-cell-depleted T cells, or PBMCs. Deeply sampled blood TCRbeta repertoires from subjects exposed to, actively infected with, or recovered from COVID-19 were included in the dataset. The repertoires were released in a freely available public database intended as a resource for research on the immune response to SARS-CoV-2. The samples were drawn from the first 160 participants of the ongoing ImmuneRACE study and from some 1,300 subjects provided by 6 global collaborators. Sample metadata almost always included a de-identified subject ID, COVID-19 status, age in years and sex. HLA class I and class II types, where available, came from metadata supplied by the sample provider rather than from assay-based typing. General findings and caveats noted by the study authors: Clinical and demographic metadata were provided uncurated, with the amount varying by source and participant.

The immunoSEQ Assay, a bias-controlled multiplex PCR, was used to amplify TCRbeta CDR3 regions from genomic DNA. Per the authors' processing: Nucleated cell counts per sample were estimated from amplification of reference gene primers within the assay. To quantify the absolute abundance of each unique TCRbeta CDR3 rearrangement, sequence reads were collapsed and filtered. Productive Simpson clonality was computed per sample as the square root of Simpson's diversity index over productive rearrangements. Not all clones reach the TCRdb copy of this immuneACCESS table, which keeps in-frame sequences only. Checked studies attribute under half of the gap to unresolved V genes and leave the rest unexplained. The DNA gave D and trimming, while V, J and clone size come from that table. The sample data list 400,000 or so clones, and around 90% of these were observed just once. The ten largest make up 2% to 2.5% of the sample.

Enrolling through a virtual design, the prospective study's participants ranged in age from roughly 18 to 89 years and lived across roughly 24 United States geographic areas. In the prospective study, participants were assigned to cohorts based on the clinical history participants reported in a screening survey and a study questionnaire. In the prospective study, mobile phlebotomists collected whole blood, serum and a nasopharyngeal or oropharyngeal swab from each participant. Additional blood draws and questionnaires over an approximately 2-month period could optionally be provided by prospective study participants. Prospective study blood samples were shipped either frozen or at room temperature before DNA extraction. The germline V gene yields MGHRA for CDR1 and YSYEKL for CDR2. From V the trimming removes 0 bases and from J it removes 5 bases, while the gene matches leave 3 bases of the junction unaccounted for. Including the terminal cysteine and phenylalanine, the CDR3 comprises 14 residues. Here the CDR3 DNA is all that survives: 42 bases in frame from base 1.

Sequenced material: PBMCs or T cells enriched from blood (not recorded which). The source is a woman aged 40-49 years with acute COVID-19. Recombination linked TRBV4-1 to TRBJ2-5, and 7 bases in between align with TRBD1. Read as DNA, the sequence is TGCGCCAGCAGCCAAGAAAACAGGGGTGAGACCCAGTACTTC. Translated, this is CASSQENRGETQYF.